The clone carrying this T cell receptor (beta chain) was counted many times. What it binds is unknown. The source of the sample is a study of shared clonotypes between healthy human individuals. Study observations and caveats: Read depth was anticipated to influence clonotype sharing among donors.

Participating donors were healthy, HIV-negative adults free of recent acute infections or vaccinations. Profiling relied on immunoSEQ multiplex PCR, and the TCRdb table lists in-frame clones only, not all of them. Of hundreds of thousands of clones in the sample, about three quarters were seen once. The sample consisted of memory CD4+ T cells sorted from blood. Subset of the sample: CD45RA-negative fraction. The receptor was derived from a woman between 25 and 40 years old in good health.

CDR3 DNA sequence: TGCGCCAGCAGTGATCGACAGGCCGACACCGGGGAGCTGTTTTTT. Encoded protein: CASSDRQADTGELFF. V gene TRBV10-2 combines with J gene TRBJ2-2, with D possibly matching TRBD1 (6 bases). The CDR3 extends over 15 amino acids. Germline V gene lookup returns CDR1 WSHSY and CDR2 SAAADI. V was trimmed by 3 bases and J by 3 bases, leaving 11 bases between them.